This T cell receptor beta chain was found in a study of blood T cell repertoires in COVID-19. Turning to the study itself: Collection of acute and convalescent COVID-19 samples took place in the United States, Italy and Spain. The cDNA or gDNA used as material had been derived from T cells, B-cell-depleted T cells, or PBMCs.

Looked up from germline, CDR1 is SGHTA and CDR2 is FQGNSA. The CDR3 is 15 amino acids. The V gene lost 5 bases and the J gene lost 3 bases, with 14 bases spanning the gap. Only in-frame clones appear in the TCRdb table, and some are missing; sequencing was by immunoSEQ multiplex PCR. This repertoire shows under 150,000 clones, over 70% found once; its top ten account for around 20%. The sample was peripheral blood. The source of this sequence is a man older than 75 with acute or convalescent COVID-19. The V gene is TRBV7-2, the J gene TRBJ2-4; D perhaps matches TRBD1 (6 bases). CDR3 in amino acids: CASSHRQDLKNIQYF. The CDR3 DNA follows: TGTGCCAGCAGCCACCGACAGGACCTCAAAAACATTCAGTACTTC.